A selection of T cell receptor beta chains follows, all from one sample in a study of shared clonotypes between healthy human individuals. TCRdb's copy holds only in-frame clones and misses some; the assay was immunoSEQ multiplex PCR. The data hold about 660,000 clones, with about 74% observed a single time. Sequencing was carried out using memory CD4+ T cells sorted from blood. These receptors were obtained from a woman younger than 45 in good health. CDR3s include the opening cysteine and the closing phenylalanine or tryptophan. Each record gives: CDR3 length, clone size, D gene, J gene, V gene, CDR3 protein, CDR3 DNA. D genes are given only for firm matches. A row's size may be missing; if present it is once, few, many or a size class.

16 | NA | NA | TRBJ1-5 | TRBV5-6 | CASSLGGQYSNQPQHF | TGTGCCAGCAGCCTGGGCGGACAGTATAGCAATCAGCCCCAGCATTTT
14 | NA | NA | TRBJ2-7 | TRBV13 | CASSDSGHTNEQYF | TGTGCCAGCAGCGATTCGGGTCACACCAACGAGCAGTACTTC
14 | NA | NA | TRBJ2-3 | TRBV29-1 | CSVVEGQSTDTQYF | TGCAGCGTTGTAGAGGGACAAAGCACAGATACGCAGTATTTT
12 | NA | NA | TRBJ1-1 | TRBV19 | CASSNRNTEAFF | TGTGCCAGTAGTAATAGGAACACTGAAGCTTTCTTT
18 | NA | NA | TRBJ2-7 | TRBV28 | CASSPRGTVRKTSYEQYF | TGTGCCAGCAGTCCCCGGGGGACAGTTCGTAAGACGTCCTACGAGCAGTACTTC
11 | few | NA | TRBJ2-4 | TRBV20-1 | CSARTKGIQYF | TGCAGTGCTAGAACCAAAGGCATTCAGTACTTC
12 | NA | NA | TRBJ1-2 | TRBV29-1 | CSAQAGGSGYTF | TGCAGCGCCCAGGCCGGGGGCAGTGGCTACACCTTC
13 | NA | NA | TRBJ2-3 | TRBV6-1 | CASSVKLTDTQYF | TGTGCCAGCAGTGTCAAGCTGACAGATACGCAGTATTTT
13 | NA | NA | TRBJ2-1 | TRBV6-4 | CASSDSGNGEQFF | TGTGCCAGCAGTGACTCAGGGAATGGTGAGCAGTTCTTC
13 | NA | TRBD2 | TRBJ2-5 | TRBV28 | CASSSGGTETQYF | TGTGCCAGCAGTTCGGGGGGTACGGAGACCCAGTACTTC
15 | NA | NA | TRBJ2-1 | TRBV5-1 | CASSLAPTDFNEQFF | TGCGCCAGCAGCTTGGCCCCGACAGATTTCAATGAGCAGTTCTTC
12 | NA | TRBD1 | TRBJ2-7 | TRBV28 | CASWDSSLEQYF | TGTGCCAGCTGGGACAGCTCCTTAGAGCAGTACTTC
13 | NA | NA | TRBJ2-1 | TRBV5-5 | CASSFLRGNEQFF | TGTGCCAGCAGCTTCCTGAGGGGGAATGAGCAGTTCTTC
15 | NA | TRBD2 | TRBJ2-1 | TRBV28 | CASSLPTRLANEQFF | TGTGCCAGCAGTTTACCTACTCGACTAGCCAATGAGCAGTTCTTC
14 | NA | NA | TRBJ2-5 | TRBV19 | CASSIGVRGETQYF | TGTGCCAGTAGTATTGGCGTCCGTGGGGAGACCCAGTACTTC
15 | once | TRBD1 | TRBJ1-2 | TRBV5-4 | CASSPKGQGWYGYTF | TGTGCCAGCAGCCCGAAAGGACAGGGTTGGTATGGCTACACCTTC
14 | NA | TRBD1 | TRBJ1-1 | TRBV13 | CASSFRQGGTEAFF | TGTGCCAGCAGCTTTAGACAGGGGGGGACTGAAGCTTTCTTT
17 | few | TRBD2 | TRBJ2-3 | TRBV28 | CASSQRRLAGYTDTQYF | TGTGCCAGCAGTCAACGCCGACTAGCGGGGTATACAGATACGCAGTATTTT
16 | NA | TRBD1 | TRBJ1-3 | TRBV19 | CASNLPGQGSGNTIYF | TGTGCCAGTAATCTTCCGGGACAGGGTTCTGGAAACACCATATATTTT
15 | NA | TRBD2 | TRBJ2-5 | TRBV6-4 | CASSSLAGTQETQYF | TGTGCCAGCAGTTCCCTAGCGGGGACTCAAGAGACCCAGTACTTC
17 | NA | NA | TRBJ2-4 | TRBV28 | CASSLPPGYSTNDIQYF | TGTGCCAGCAGTTTACCCCCCGGGTACTCGACTAACGACATTCAGTACTTC
11 | NA | NA | TRBJ2-7 | TRBV2 | CASSEMGEQYF | TGTGCCAGCAGTGAGATGGGTGAGCAGTACTTC
14 | NA | TRBD2 | TRBJ2-7 | TRBV6-6 | CASSSLAGIYEQYF | TGTGCCAGCAGTTCACTAGCGGGTATCTACGAGCAGTACTTC
16 | NA | TRBD1 | TRBJ1-2 | TRBV27 | CASSSSGNRGLGGYTF | TGTGCCAGCAGTTCGTCCGGGAACAGGGGCTTGGGAGGCTACACCTTC
15 | many | NA | TRBJ2-7 | TRBV15 | CATSSPYAPSYEQYF | TGTGCCACCAGCAGTCCTTATGCCCCGAGTTACGAGCAGTACTTC
14 | NA | TRBD2 | TRBJ2-5 | TRBV7-2 | CASSLGGGQETQYF | TGTGCCAGCAGCTTGGGCGGGGGTCAGGAGACCCAGTACTTC
16 | NA | TRBD1 | TRBJ1-1 | TRBV18 | CASSPGTGGLNTEAFF | TGTGCCAGCTCACCAGGGACAGGGGGTTTGAACACTGAAGCTTTCTTT
16 | few | NA | TRBJ1-3 | TRBV14 | CASSQESRASGNTIYF | TGTGCCAGCAGCCAAGAAAGCAGGGCATCTGGAAACACCATATATTTT
15 | many | NA | TRBJ2-7 | TRBV21-1 | CASSKDSLAGSEQYF | TGTGCCAGCAGCAAAGACTCCCTAGCGGGTTCCGAGCAGTACTTC
13 | few | NA | TRBJ2-7 | TRBV11-3 | CASSLAPAYEQYF | TGTGCCAGCAGCTTGGCCCCAGCCTACGAGCAGTACTTC
11 | NA | NA | TRBJ1-5 | TRBV20-1 | CSASMGRAQHF | TGCAGTGCTAGTATGGGGAGAGCCCAGCATTTT
13 | NA | NA | TRBJ2-7 | TRBV5-1 | CASSWEGSHEQYF | TGCGCCAGCAGCTGGGAAGGGAGCCACGAGCAGTACTTC
14 | NA | NA | TRBJ1-1 | TRBV7-3 | CASSPAGAFTEAFF | TGTGCCAGCAGCCCCGCAGGGGCCTTCACTGAAGCTTTCTTT
14 | NA | NA | TRBJ2-3 | TRBV11-2 | CASSLVQGADTQYF | TGTGCCAGCAGCTTAGTGCAGGGTGCAGATACGCAGTATTTT
13 | NA | NA | TRBJ2-1 | TRBV5-1 | CASSLGERDEQFF | TGCGCCAGCAGCTTGGGGGAGAGGGATGAGCAGTTCTTC
15 | NA | TRBD2 | TRBJ2-3 | TRBV19 | CASSMRAGETDTQYF | TGTGCCAGTAGTATGCGAGCGGGAGAAACAGATACGCAGTATTTT
15 | NA | TRBD1 | TRBJ2-7 | TRBV18 | CASSLSVTGPYEQYF | TGTGCCAGCTCACTCTCCGTGACAGGGCCCTACGAGCAGTACTTC
15 | NA | NA | TRBJ1-3 | TRBV21-1 | CASSKAKGPGNTIYF | TGTGCCAGCAGCAAAGCAAAAGGGCCTGGAAACACCATATATTTT
14 | NA | TRBD1 | TRBJ2-7 | TRBV5-1 | CASRTTGFSYEQYF | TGCGCCAGCAGAACGACAGGGTTCTCCTACGAGCAGTACTTC
13 | NA | NA | TRBJ1-2 | TRBV7-8 | CASSLSVNYGYTF | TGTGCCAGCAGCTTATCAGTAAACTATGGCTACACCTTC
16 | NA | NA | TRBJ2-3 | TRBV27 | CASRQGLAVSTDTQYF | TGTGCCAGCAGACAGGGTCTAGCGGTTAGCACAGATACGCAGTATTTT
16 | NA | TRBD2 | TRBJ2-7 | TRBV11-2 | CASSKPLTSGRAEQYF | TGTGCCAGCAGCAAGCCCCTGACTAGCGGGAGAGCCGAGCAGTACTTC
12 | NA | NA | TRBJ2-7 | TRBV30 | CAWKAASYEQYF | TGTGCCTGGAAGGCAGCTTCCTACGAGCAGTACTTC
13 | once | NA | TRBJ2-3 | TRBV27 | CASSLERPDTQYF | TGTGCCAGCAGTTTAGAGAGGCCAGATACGCAGTATTTT
14 | few | NA | TRBJ1-4 | TRBV4-2 | CASSQPTTNEKLFF | TGTGCCAGCAGCCAACCCACAACTAATGAAAAACTGTTTTTT
14 | NA | NA | TRBJ2-7 | TRBV2 | CASSVSGARVEQYF | TGTGCCAGCAGTGTATCCGGGGCCCGCGTTGAGCAGTACTTC
15 | NA | TRBD2 | TRBJ2-2 | TRBV4-2 | CASRRTSGDTGELFF | TGTGCCAGCAGACGGACTAGCGGGGACACCGGGGAGCTGTTTTTT
18 | NA | TRBD2 | TRBJ2-3 | TRBV4-1 | CASSKVAGAITSTDTQYF | TGCGCCAGCAGCAAAGTAGCGGGAGCCATAACAAGCACAGATACGCAGTATTTT
11 | NA | NA | TRBJ2-1 | TRBV18 | CASSPSAGQFF | TGTGCCAGCTCACCCTCGGCGGGGCAGTTCTTC